This TCR beta chain was recovered during a study of control samples from healthy donors and cancer patients. The method was immunoSEQ multiplex PCR; TCRdb's version includes in-frame clones alone and lacks a portion of them. The data show 150,000 to 200,000 clones, with 90% seen just once and roughly 1.5% held by the top ten. This clonotype was sampled from a woman aged 45-60 years in good health. The sample taken for sequencing was blood.

CDR3 in DNA: TGTGCCAGCAGATCGGGACACAACACAGATACGCAGTATTTT. It translates to CASRSGHNTDTQYF. The gene calls are TRBV28 and TRBJ2-3; D might be TRBD1 (6 bases). The germline V gene has CDR1 MDHEN and CDR2 SYDVKM. Trimming shortened V by 6 bases and J by 2 bases, and 12 bases separated the two germline ends. This CDR3 has 14 residues.